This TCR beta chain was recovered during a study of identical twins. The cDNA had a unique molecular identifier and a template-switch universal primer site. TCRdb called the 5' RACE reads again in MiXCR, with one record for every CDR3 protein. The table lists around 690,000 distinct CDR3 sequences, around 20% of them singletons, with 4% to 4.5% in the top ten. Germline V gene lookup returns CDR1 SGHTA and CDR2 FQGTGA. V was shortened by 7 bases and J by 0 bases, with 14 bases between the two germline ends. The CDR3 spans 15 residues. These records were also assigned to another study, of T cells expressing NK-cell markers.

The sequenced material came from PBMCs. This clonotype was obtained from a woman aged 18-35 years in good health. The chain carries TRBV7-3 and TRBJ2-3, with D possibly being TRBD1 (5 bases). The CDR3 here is CASTQEGDSTDTQYF. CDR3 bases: TGTGCCAGCACACAAGAAGGGGATAGCACAGATACGCAGTATTTT.